This T cell receptor (beta chain) stems from a study of blood T cell repertoires in COVID-19. Assay used: immunoSEQ multiplex PCR; TCRdb lists only in-frame clones, some missing. The table records 200,000 to 250,000 clones, 88% of them present only once. The CDR3 loop spans 14 amino acids. The germline CDR1 and CDR2 sequences are SGDLS and YYNGEE. V was pared by 7 bases and J by 0 bases, with 8 bases between. Enrollees, about 18 to 89 years old, lived in 24 US areas. The sequence derives from a woman younger than 45 who had recovered from COVID-19. The gene calls are TRBV9 and TRBJ2-6; D uncertain. Input material: PBMCs or T cells enriched from blood (not recorded which). CDR3 coding DNA: TGTGCCAGCGGTAACATCTCTGGGGCCAACGTCCTGACTTTC. Residues: CASGNISGANVLTF.